This is a list of T cell receptor beta chains from one sample in a study of blood T cells in healthy people across ages. MiXCR was run by TCRdb on the 5' RACE reads, yielding one entry per CDR3 protein. Among 800,000 or so distinct CDR3 sequences listed, 62% were seen once. Sequenced sample: blood. The origin of the receptors is a man aged 25 to 40 in good health. Each CDR3 is given with its conserved first and last residue. The order of the fields is clone size, V gene, J gene, D gene, CDR3 protein, CDR3 DNA. The D gene is left open where the match is weak. Clone size appears in some rows only: once, few, many, or a class for an expanded clone.

clone size: -; V gene: TRBV4-2; J gene: TRBJ2-5; D gene: -; CDR3 protein: CASSQEGSSETQYF; CDR3 DNA: TGTGCCAGCAGCCAAGAGGGTAGTTCAGAGACCCAGTACTTC
clone size: few; V gene: TRBV9; J gene: TRBJ1-2; D gene: -; CDR3 protein: CASSALFGGSFGYTF; CDR3 DNA: TGTGCCAGCAGCGCTCTTTTTGGGGGGAGCTTCGGCTACACCTTC
clone size: many; V gene: TRBV7-9; J gene: TRBJ2-5; D gene: -; CDR3 protein: CASSLAGYQETQYF; CDR3 DNA: TGTGCCAGCAGCTTGGCCGGGTATCAAGAGACCCAGTACTTC
clone size: -; V gene: TRBV7-8; J gene: TRBJ2-5; D gene: TRBD2; CDR3 protein: CASSVERTSSVQYF; CDR3 DNA: TGTGCCAGCAGCGTAGAGAGGACTAGCAGTGTGCAGTACTTC
clone size: -; V gene: TRBV6-2/TRBV6-3; J gene: TRBJ2-3; D gene: TRBD2; CDR3 protein: CASSNPGGAGTSSTDTQYF; CDR3 DNA: TGTGCCAGCAGTAACCCTGGGGGAGCGGGGACCTCTAGCACAGATACGCAGTATTTT
clone size: -; V gene: TRBV7-7; J gene: TRBJ1-2; D gene: TRBD1; CDR3 protein: CASSTWDSPNYGYTF; CDR3 DNA: TGTGCCAGCAGCACCTGGGACAGCCCTAACTATGGCTACACCTTC
clone size: many; V gene: TRBV9; J gene: TRBJ2-3; D gene: -; CDR3 protein: CASSVAGKDTQYF; CDR3 DNA: TGTGCCAGCAGCGTAGCTGGGAAAGATACGCAGTATTTT
clone size: -; V gene: TRBV7-2; J gene: TRBJ2-5; D gene: -; CDR3 protein: CASSLGSVPGTQYF; CDR3 DNA: TGTGCCAGCAGCTTAGGCTCGGTGCCCGGGACCCAGTACTTC
clone size: -; V gene: TRBV6-2/TRBV6-3; J gene: TRBJ2-7; D gene: -; CDR3 protein: CASSKPGGHSYEQYF; CDR3 DNA: TGTGCCAGCAGTAAACCCGGAGGGCACTCCTACGAGCAGTACTTC
clone size: -; V gene: TRBV20-1; J gene: TRBJ2-1; D gene: -; CDR3 protein: CSARSRGSSYNEQFF; CDR3 DNA: TGCAGTGCTAGGAGCAGGGGAAGCTCCTACAATGAGCAGTTCTTC
clone size: -; V gene: TRBV7-3; J gene: TRBJ2-1; D gene: -; CDR3 protein: CASSPQWGRPEGAQFF; CDR3 DNA: TGTGCCAGCAGCCCCCAATGGGGGCGACCCGAGGGTGCGCAGTTCTTC
clone size: -; V gene: TRBV4-2; J gene: TRBJ2-1; D gene: TRBD2; CDR3 protein: CASSPGLSGVRRSYNEQFF; CDR3 DNA: TGTGCCAGCAGCCCGGGGTTAAGCGGGGTTAGGCGCTCCTACAATGAGCAGTTCTTC
clone size: -; V gene: TRBV12-3/TRBV12-4; J gene: TRBJ2-4; D gene: -; CDR3 protein: CASSFEGTGLGNIQYF; CDR3 DNA: TGTGCCAGCAGTTTTGAAGGCACGGGCCTCGGAAACATTCAGTACTTC
clone size: -; V gene: TRBV6-5; J gene: TRBJ2-7; D gene: -; CDR3 protein: CASSKSTVYEQYF; CDR3 DNA: TGTGCCAGCAGCAAATCGACGGTATACGAGCAGTACTTC
clone size: -; V gene: TRBV6-2/TRBV6-3; J gene: TRBJ2-7; D gene: TRBD1; CDR3 protein: CASSPRRAGGSYEQYF; CDR3 DNA: TGTGCCAGCAGCCCTCGGAGAGCAGGGGGCTCCTACGAGCAGTACTTC